Sequencing of this T cell receptor beta chain was carried out in a study of T cells in Graves' hyperthyroidism and ophthalmopathy. The CDR3 is 15 residues long. Germline lookup yields CDR1 SGHDT and CDR2 YYEEEE. The V end lost 0 bases, the J end lost 4 bases, and 10 bases lay between the germline ends. General study points: Most thyroid clonotypes expanded above 0.001 appeared in blood too.

Calling Graves' hyperthyroidism stable meant ophthalmopathy did not progress within 18 months. Fresh peripheral blood, 7.5 to 10 ml of it, supplied the PBMCs. About this clonotype itself: Its antigen is still unknown.

Amplification of TCR beta CDR3 regions used RNA as the template. The TCR CDR3 was amplified in a first-round RT-PCR using the HTBI primer set. A single record per CDR3 protein comes from TCRdb applying MiXCR to the multiplex PCR reads. The sample carries under 650,000 distinct CDR3 sequences, 15% to 20% recorded once. The sequenced sample consisted of blood. V gene TRBV5-6 combines with J gene TRBJ1-4; D is uncertain. The sequence was obtained from a woman younger than 45 with Graves' hyperthyroidism. The CDR3 spells CASSLVGGGNEKLFF. CDR3 DNA: TGTGCCAGCAGCTTGGTGGGAGGAGGTAATGAAAAACTGTTTTTT.